This TCR beta chain emerged from a study of neurological immune-mediated disorders. This clonotype appeared many times. What it binds is unknown. A 10-nucleotide random UMI tagged transcripts in template-switch 5'RACE cDNA synthesis. TCRdb re-called the 5' RACE reads with MiXCR, one entry per CDR3 protein. The sample records about 66,000 distinct CDR3 sequences, 3.9% being singletons. The CDR3 length is 15 residues. V dropped 5 bases and J dropped 0; count of bases not matched to a gene: 1. CDR1 and CDR2 (germline): SGHTA, FQGTGA. Study findings and constraints: One related-CDR3 cluster, found by phylogenetic grouping, held repertoires of 18 of 34 multiple sclerosis patients and is a possible signature.

Sequences were obtained from PBMCs. The rearrangement links TRBV7-3 to TRBJ2-3; 11 bases are a match to TRBD2. This receptor was identified in a man under 40 with multiple sclerosis. This CDR3 is CASSRLAGSTDTQYF. DNA for the CDR3: TGTGCCAGCAGCCGACTAGCGGGGAGCACAGATACGCAGTATTTT.